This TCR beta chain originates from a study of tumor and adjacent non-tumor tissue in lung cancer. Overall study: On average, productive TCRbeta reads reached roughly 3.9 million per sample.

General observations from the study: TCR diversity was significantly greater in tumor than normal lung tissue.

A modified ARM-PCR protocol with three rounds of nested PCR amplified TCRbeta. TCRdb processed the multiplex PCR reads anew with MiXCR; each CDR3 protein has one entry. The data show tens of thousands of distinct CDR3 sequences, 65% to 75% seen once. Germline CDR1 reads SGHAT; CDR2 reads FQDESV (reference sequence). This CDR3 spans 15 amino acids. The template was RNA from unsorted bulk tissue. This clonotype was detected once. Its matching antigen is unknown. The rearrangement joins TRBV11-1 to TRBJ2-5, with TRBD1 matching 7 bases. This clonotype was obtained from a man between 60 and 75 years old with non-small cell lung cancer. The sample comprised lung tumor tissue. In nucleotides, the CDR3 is TGTGACAGAAGCTTCACGACAGGGTGGGGGGAGACCCAGTACTTC. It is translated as CDRSFTTGWGETQYF.